The 11 T cell receptor beta chains below come from one sample, sequenced in a study of T cells after yellow fever vaccination. Via MiXCR, TCRdb re-called the 5' RACE reads, giving one row per CDR3 protein. The data hold about 4,800 distinct CDR3 sequences, with about 8.3% observed a single time. The source was PBMCs, either bulk or a sorted T-cell subset (CD4+, CD8+, memory, or dextramer-sorted; not recorded which), collected 15 days after the yellow fever booster vaccination. These TCRs come from a man aged 25 to 40 who received the YFV17D yellow fever vaccine.

This clonotype is termed medium-sized (0.01 to 0.1%). This chain connects TRBV4-3 to TRBJ1-4; 9 bases are shared with TRBD1. CDR1 and CDR2 (germline): LGHNA, YSLEER. V shed 1 base and J 8 bases; nucleotides not matched to a gene: 11. The CDR3 is 17 residues long. CDR3 loop: CASSQALDRGGGEKLFF. CDR3 DNA: TGCGCCAGCAGCCAAGCTCTGGACAGGGGAGGAGGAGAAAAACTGTTTTTT.

By its share, this clonotype is medium-sized. This chain links TRBV12-3 or TRBV12-4 with TRBJ2-3; 8 bases fit TRBD2. This CDR3 has 14 amino acids. V dropped 7 bases and J dropped 2; count of bases not matched to a gene: 5. DNA of the CDR3: TGTGCCAGCAAACTAGCGGCTCTCACAGATACGCAGTATTTT. Translating it yields CASKLAALTDTQYF.

Within the sample, this clonotype is medium-sized. The genes are TRBV7-6 and TRBJ2-5, with D tentatively TRBD2 (5 bases). Germline CDR1 reads SGHVS; CDR2 reads FNYEAQ. The CDR3 extends over 13 amino acids. Deletions cut 7 bases from V and 2 bases from J, with 11 bases between. CDR3 DNA: TGTGCCAGCACTACGGGAAAGCAAGAGACCCAGTACTTC. This translates into CASTTGKQETQYF.

By its share, this clonotype is medium-sized. V gene TRBV29-1 combines with J gene TRBJ1-2, with D perhaps TRBD1 (5 bases). The V and J ends lost 6 bases and 1 base respectively, with 9 bases between them. The CDR3 has 12 residues. The V gene's germline CDR1 is SQVTM and CDR2 ANQGSEA. CDR3 in amino acids: CSVGGVNYGYTF. The CDR3 DNA sequence: TGCAGCGTGGGGGGGGTTAACTATGGCTACACCTTC.

The rearrangement uses TRBV6-1 and TRBJ2-1; unclear D gene. The CDR3 consists of 14 residues. CDR1 and CDR2 (germline): MNHNS, SASEGT. Between the trimmed V and J ends, which lost 7 bases and 6 bases, there was a span of 16 bases. The CDR3 DNA is TGTGCCAGCAATGAGGTGAGGCGCCTCAATGAGCAGTTCTTC. Translation gives CASNEVRRLNEQFF.

By frequency in the sample, this clonotype is medium-sized (0.01 to 0.1%). The chain joins TRBV6-1 to TRBJ2-3; 11 bases match TRBD2. This CDR3 spans 14 amino acids. CDR1 is MNHNS and CDR2 is SASEGT in the germline V gene. V gave up 10 bases and J gave up 3 bases; unmatched junction bases: 6. The CDR3 sequence is CATVAGGRTDTQYF. In DNA, the CDR3 is TGTGCCACTGTAGCGGGAGGGAGAACAGATACGCAGTATTTT.

In its sample, this clonotype is medium-sized. This chain uses TRBV12-3 or TRBV12-4 with TRBJ2-7, with D possibly TRBD2 on 5 matching bases. The CDR3 spans 11 residues. Trimming removed 5 bases from V and 6 bases from J, with 8 bases in between. The CDR3 is CASSIRGEQYF. The DNA for the CDR3 is TGTGCCAGCAGTATCCGGGGCGAGCAGTACTTC.

This clonotype came up many times. This chain joins TRBV25-1 and TRBJ1-1; D is unclear. V lost 1 base and J 7 bases, leaving 7 bases between the germline ends. CDR1 and CDR2 from the germline V gene are MGHDK and SYGVNS. CDR3 length: 12 amino acids. DNA for the CDR3: TGTGCCAGCAGTGAATTTCCAGGTGAAGCTTTCTTT. Its translation is CASSEFPGEAFF.

By frequency in the sample, this clonotype is medium-sized (0.01 to 0.1%). The rearrangement joins TRBV28 to TRBJ2-7; D ambiguous. Trimming took 2 bases from V and 5 from J, leaving 7 bases between them. Germline CDR1 reads MDHEN; CDR2 reads SYDVKM. The CDR3 covers 12 residues. The CDR3 here is CASSLSSHEQYF. The CDR3 region has the DNA TGTGCCAGCAGTTTAAGTTCCCACGAGCAGTACTTC.

Judged by abundance, this clonotype is medium-sized. The chain couples TRBV5-1 to TRBJ2-5; 13 positions match TRBD2. V was pared by 5 bases and J by 2 bases, with 6 bases of the junction left unmatched. This CDR3 is 16 amino acids long. The germline V gene encodes CDR1 SGHRS and CDR2 YFSETQ. CDR3 sequence: CASRTGTSGVQETQYF. The CDR3, as DNA: TGCGCCAGCAGAACCGGGACTAGCGGGGTACAAGAGACCCAGTACTTC.

This clonotype qualifies as medium-sized. The rearrangement joins TRBV4-3 to TRBJ2-7; D gene ambiguous. V lost 1 base and J lost 0, with 13 bases in between. The CDR3 is 16 amino acids. CDR1 is LGHNA and CDR2 is YSLEER in the germline V gene. The CDR3 protein is CASSQGSQIRSYEQYF. The CDR3 coding sequence is TGCGCCAGCAGCCAAGGTAGTCAGATCCGCTCCTACGAGCAGTACTTC.